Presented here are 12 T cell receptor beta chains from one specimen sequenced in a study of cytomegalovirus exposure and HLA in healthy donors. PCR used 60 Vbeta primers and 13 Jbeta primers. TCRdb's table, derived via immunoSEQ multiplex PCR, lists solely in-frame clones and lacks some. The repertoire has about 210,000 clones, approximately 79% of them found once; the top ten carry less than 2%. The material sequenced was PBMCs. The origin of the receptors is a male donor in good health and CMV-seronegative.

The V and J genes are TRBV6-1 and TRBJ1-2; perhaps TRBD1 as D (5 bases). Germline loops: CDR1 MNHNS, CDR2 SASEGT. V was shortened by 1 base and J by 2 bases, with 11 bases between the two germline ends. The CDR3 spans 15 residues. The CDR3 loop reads CASSEGWTPNYGYTF. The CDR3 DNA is TGTGCCAGCAGTGAAGGTTGGACACCCAACTATGGCTACACCTTC.

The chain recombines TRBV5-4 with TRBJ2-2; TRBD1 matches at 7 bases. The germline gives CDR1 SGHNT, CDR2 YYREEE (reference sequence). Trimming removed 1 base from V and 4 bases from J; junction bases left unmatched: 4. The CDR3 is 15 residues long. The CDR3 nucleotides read TGTGCCAGCAGCTTGAGGACAGGAGCCACCGGGGAGCTGTTTTTT. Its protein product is CASSLRTGATGELFF.

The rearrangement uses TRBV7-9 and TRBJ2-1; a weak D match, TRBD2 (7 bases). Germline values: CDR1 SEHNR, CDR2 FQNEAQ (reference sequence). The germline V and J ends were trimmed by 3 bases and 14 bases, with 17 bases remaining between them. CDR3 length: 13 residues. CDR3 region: CASSFFLAEGEFF. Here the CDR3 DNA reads TGTGCCAGCAGCTTCTTTCTAGCGGAGGGGGAGTTCTTC.

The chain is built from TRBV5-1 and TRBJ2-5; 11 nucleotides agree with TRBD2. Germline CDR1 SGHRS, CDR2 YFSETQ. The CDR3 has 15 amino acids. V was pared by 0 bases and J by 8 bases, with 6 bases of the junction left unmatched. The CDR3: CASSLETSGTRTQYF. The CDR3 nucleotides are TGCGCCAGCAGCTTGGAGACTAGCGGGACCCGTACCCAGTACTTC.

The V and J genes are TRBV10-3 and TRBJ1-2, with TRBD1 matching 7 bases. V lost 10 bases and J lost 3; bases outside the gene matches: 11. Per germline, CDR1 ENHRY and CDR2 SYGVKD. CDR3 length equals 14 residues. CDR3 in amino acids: CASNSFGTDYGYTF. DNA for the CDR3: TGTGCCAGCAACTCCTTCGGGACAGACTATGGCTACACCTTC.

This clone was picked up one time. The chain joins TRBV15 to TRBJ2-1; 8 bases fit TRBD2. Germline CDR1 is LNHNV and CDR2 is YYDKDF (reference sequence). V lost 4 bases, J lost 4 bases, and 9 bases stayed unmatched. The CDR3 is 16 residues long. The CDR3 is CATSILGGGRYNEQFF. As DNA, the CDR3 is TGTGCCACCAGCATCTTAGGCGGGGGGCGATACAATGAGCAGTTCTTC.

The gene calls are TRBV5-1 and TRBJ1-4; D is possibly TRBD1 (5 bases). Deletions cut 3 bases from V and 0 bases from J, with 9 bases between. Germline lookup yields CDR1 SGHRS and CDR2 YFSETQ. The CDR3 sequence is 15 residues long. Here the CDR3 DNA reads TGCGCCAGCAGCTCGCAGGGTGCAACTAATGAAAAACTGTTTTTT. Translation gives CASSSQGATNEKLFF.

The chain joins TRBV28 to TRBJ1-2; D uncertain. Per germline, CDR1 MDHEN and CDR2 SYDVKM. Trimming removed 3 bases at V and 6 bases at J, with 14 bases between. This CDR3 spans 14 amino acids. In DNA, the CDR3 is TGTGCCAGCAGTTTTTGGGCAAAGACCAATGGCTACACCTTC. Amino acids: CASSFWAKTNGYTF.

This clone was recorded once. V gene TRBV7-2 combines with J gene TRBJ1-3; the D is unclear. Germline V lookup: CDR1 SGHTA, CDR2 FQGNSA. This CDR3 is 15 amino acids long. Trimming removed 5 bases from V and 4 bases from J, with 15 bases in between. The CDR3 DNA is TGTGCCAGCAGCCCGAGGGTGTTTGCGGGAAACACCATATATTTT. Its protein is CASSPRVFAGNTIYF.

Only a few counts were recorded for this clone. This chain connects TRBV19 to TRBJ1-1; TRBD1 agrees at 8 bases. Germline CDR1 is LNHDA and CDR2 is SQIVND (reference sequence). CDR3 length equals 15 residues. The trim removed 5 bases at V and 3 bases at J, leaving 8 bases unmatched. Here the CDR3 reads CASSQGAGWDTEAFF. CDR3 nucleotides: TGTGCCAGTAGTCAGGGGGCAGGGTGGGACACTGAAGCTTTCTTT. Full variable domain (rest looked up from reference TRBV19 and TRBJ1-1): DGGITQSPKYLFRKEGQNVTLSCEQNLNHDAMYWYRQDPGQGLRLIYYSQIVNDFQKGDIAEGYSVSREKKESFPLTVTSAQKNPTAFYLCASSQGAGWDTEAFFGQGTRLTVV.

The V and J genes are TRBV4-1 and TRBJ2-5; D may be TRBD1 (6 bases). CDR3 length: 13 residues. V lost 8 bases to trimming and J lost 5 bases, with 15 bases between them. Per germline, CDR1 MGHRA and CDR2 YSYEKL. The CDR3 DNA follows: TGCGCCAGCCGCGGCAGGGGTATGGAGACCCAGTACTTC. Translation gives CASRGRGMETQYF.

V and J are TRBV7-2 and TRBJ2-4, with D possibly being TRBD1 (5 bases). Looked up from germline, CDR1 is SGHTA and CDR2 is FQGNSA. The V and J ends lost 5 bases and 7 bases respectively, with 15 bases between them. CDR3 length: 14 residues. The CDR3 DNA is TGTGCCAGCAGCCCCGAAGGGGCTCGGAACATTCAGTACTTC. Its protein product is CASSPEGARNIQYF.